These 15 T cell receptor beta chains came from one sample sequenced in a study of regulatory T cells in long-lasting Graves disease. Sequencing libraries for TCR beta were prepared with iRepertoire HTBI primers and Arm-PCR of CDR3 regions. TCRdb re-called the multiplex PCR reads with MiXCR, one entry per CDR3 protein. The data contain about 540,000 distinct CDR3 sequences, about 13% of them singletons. Time point described: newly diagnosed GD, antithyroid drugs for less than 3 months. Construction of the TCR library relied on RNA isolated from PBMCs. These data were likewise used in another study, on T cells in Graves' hyperthyroidism and ophthalmopathy.

The sample consisted of peripheral blood mononuclear cells (PBMCs), taken at new diagnosis, from a patient treated with antithyroid drugs. The receptors come from a young man with Graves disease.

This clonotype turned up a few times. This chain joins TRBV11-2 and TRBJ2-7, with 9 positions matching TRBD2. After removal of 1 base from V and 7 bases from J, the junction contained 5 bases not matched to a gene. CDR1 is SGHAT and CDR2 is FQNNGV in the germline V gene. The CDR3 runs 14 residues. This CDR3 is CASSLVAGDREQYF. The CDR3 DNA reads as TGTGCCAGCAGCTTAGTAGCGGGAGATCGAGAGCAGTACTTC.

This clonotype was seen many times. CDR3 nucleotide sequence: TGTGCCAGCTCACCTTACAGGGGGCAAAACACTGAAGCTTTCTTT. This gives the protein CASSPYRGQNTEAFF. The chain has TRBV18 and TRBJ1-1, with 9 bases fitting TRBD1. The CDR3 totals 15 residues. Germline V lookup: CDR1 KGHSH, CDR2 LQKENI. With 3 bases clipped from V and 2 bases from J, the junction kept 4 bases outside the gene matches.

The chain couples TRBV11-2 to TRBJ2-3; no clear D gene. The end of the DNA fits TRBJ2-1 better, so the J call may be wrong. CDR1 and CDR2 (germline): SGHAT, FQNNGV. This CDR3 contains 13 residues. As DNA, the CDR3 is TGTGCCAGCAGCCGAACTGGGGTCGATGAGCAGTTCTTC. This sequence encodes CASSRTGVDEQFF.

This clonotype appeared many times. This sequence joins TRBV10-3 and TRBJ2-2; D may be TRBD1 (6 bases). The germline V gene has CDR1 ENHRY and CDR2 SYGVKD. V shed 3 bases and J shed 6 bases, with 14 bases lying between them. This CDR3 region has 15 residues. CDR3 nucleotide sequence: TGTGCCATCAGTGAAGCCGGGACACCCGCCGGGGAGCTGTTTTTT. The encoded protein is CAISEAGTPAGELFF.

This clonotype was detected many times. This chain links TRBV29-1 with TRBJ2-4; no reliable D call. CDR3 size: 12 residues. V was shortened by 4 bases and J by 0 bases, with 4 bases between the two germline ends. The germline gives CDR1 SQVTM, CDR2 ANQGSEA. Written as DNA, the CDR3 is TGCAGCGTTGGCGTAGCCAAAAACATTCAGTACTTC. Protein: CSVGVAKNIQYF.

This clonotype was picked up many times. V gene TRBV2 combines with J gene TRBJ2-1; possibly TRBD1 for D (5 bases). Germline loops: CDR1 SNHLY, CDR2 FYNNEI. CDR3 length: 13 amino acids. V lost 4 bases, J lost 8 bases, and 12 bases lay in between. DNA for the CDR3: TGTGCCAGCAGTGCGAAGGGGCGAGATGAGCAGTTCTTC. Its protein is CASSAKGRDEQFF.

This clonotype was counted ten times or more. CDR3: CSATTDRVNTEAFF. In DNA form, the CDR3 reads TGCAGTGCTACCACGGACAGGGTGAACACTGAAGCTTTCTTT. This chain links TRBV20-1 with TRBJ1-1; 8 positions agree with TRBD1. The ends lost 4 bases at V and 0 bases at J; junction bases unmatched: 4. The germline V gene has CDR1 DFQATT and CDR2 SNEGSKA (reference sequence). The CDR3 extends over 14 amino acids.

This clonotype was counted at least ten times. J is TRBJ2-3 and V is TRBV12-5; weak D call: TRBD2 (6 bases). CDR1 and CDR2 from the germline V gene are LGHNT and FRNRAP. The CDR3 loop spans 17 amino acids. V lost 0 bases, J lost 4 bases, and 17 bases lay in between. The CDR3 DNA is TGTGCTAGTGGTTTGGTGGCGGGGCGCGCATTCGCAGATACGCAGTATTTT. Translation gives CASGLVAGRAFADTQYF.

This clonotype was observed a handful of times. The V and J genes are TRBV28 and TRBJ1-5, with unresolved D. The germline CDR1 and CDR2 sequences are MDHEN and SYDVKM. Trimming took 6 bases from V and 11 from J, leaving 14 bases between them. CDR3 size: 12 residues. CDR3 amino acids: CASRITGRAQHF. Written as DNA, the CDR3 is TGTGCCAGCAGGATTACCGGACGGGCCCAGCATTTT.

There are many counts of this clonotype. The chain joins TRBV6-1 to TRBJ2-2; D is possibly TRBD1 or TRBD2 (6 bases each). The CDR3 loop spans 14 amino acids. V was trimmed by 6 bases and J by 1 base, leaving 9 bases between them. Germline V CDR1 and CDR2: MNHNS, SASEGT. CDR3 sequence reads: CASRGGQNTGELFF. CDR3 sequence (DNA): TGTGCCAGCAGGGGGGGACAGAACACCGGGGAGCTGTTTTTT.

This clonotype was recorded many times. The chain uses TRBV6-2 or TRBV6-3 and TRBJ1-4, with D possibly TRBD1 on 6 matching bases. Deletions cut 5 bases from V and 8 bases from J, with 18 bases between. The CDR3 covers 15 residues. Germline loops: CDR1 MNHEY, CDR2 SVGEGT. The CDR3 sequence is CASSKRTLGGEKLFF. CDR3 nucleotides: TGTGCCAGCAGTAAACGGACCCTAGGGGGGGAAAAACTGTTTTTT.

This clonotype was seen only a few times. This sequence joins TRBV20-1 and TRBJ2-7, with D hard to call. This CDR3 comprises 10 residues. V shed 3 bases and J shed 5 bases, with 5 bases lying between them. Looked up from germline, CDR1 is DFQATT and CDR2 is SNEGSKA (reference sequence). CDR3 nucleotide sequence: TGCAGTGCTAGCCAGGACGAGCAGTACTTC. This gives the protein CSASQDEQYF.

In its sample, this clonotype was seen many times. This sequence joins TRBV2 and TRBJ2-2; D not certain. Germline V gives CDR1 SNHLY, CDR2 FYNNEI. The V and J ends lost 6 bases and 0 bases respectively, with 8 bases between them. This CDR3 is built from 14 residues. The CDR3 DNA reads as TGTGCCAGCAGCGAGGACGCGAACACCGGGGAGCTGTTTTTT. Its translation is CASSEDANTGELFF. Supplemented by reference TRBV2 and TRBJ2-2, the full variable domain reads EPEVTQTPSHQVTQMGQEVILRCVPISNHLYFYWYRQILGQKVEFLVSFYNNEISEKSEIFDDQFSVERPDGSNFTLKIRSTKLEDSAMYFCASSEDANTGELFFGEGSRLTVL.

The J gene is TRBJ2-1, the V gene TRBV20-1, with D possibly called TRBD1 or TRBD2 (5 bases each). Germline lookup yields CDR1 DFQATT and CDR2 SNEGSKA (reference sequence). This CDR3 is 17 amino acids long. The CDR3 protein is CSKRGADSVSSYNEQFF. CDR3 nucleotides: TGCAGCAAAAGAGGGGCGGACTCCGTGAGCTCCTACAATGAGCAGTTCTTC.

This clonotype was seen only a few times. This chain connects TRBV25-1 to TRBJ2-1; D ambiguous. Trimming cost V 1 base and J 1 base, with 11 bases left between them. CDR3 length: 16 residues. The germline gives CDR1 MGHDK, CDR2 SYGVNS. CDR3 loop: CASSEFLASSYNEQFF. The CDR3 DNA sequence: TGTGCCAGCAGTGAATTCCTTGCGAGTTCCTACAATGAGCAGTTCTTC.